Shown below are 6 T cell receptor beta chains from a single sample sequenced in a study of Ad26.COV2.S vaccination and SARS-CoV-2 variants. Sequenced by immunoSEQ multiplex PCR; TCRdb stores in-frame clones only, minus some. The sample carries about 450,000 clones, 80% to 90% recorded once. The treatment: roughly 19 received Ad26.COV2.S at low or high dose, single or two shots; about five received placebo; per-sample allocation not given. Sampling happened 63 days after the first vaccine or placebo injection. Sequencing was performed on peripheral blood, taken in a trial of Ad26.COV2.S vaccine versus placebo. Every receptor here comes from a person aged 18-65 years who received the Ad26.COV2.S COVID-19 vaccine or a placebo.

The chain uses TRBV29-1 and TRBJ2-2; TRBD2 matches 12 bases. The germline V gene has CDR1 SQVTM and CDR2 ANQGSEA. This CDR3 is 13 amino acids long. J gave up 5 bases and V 6 bases, and 1 base lay outside the gene matches. CDR3 in DNA: TGCAGCGTAGGGACTAGCGGGACCGGGGAGCTGTTTTTT. Its translation: CSVGTSGTGELFF.

The chain uses TRBV18 and TRBJ1-1; D might be TRBD1 (5 bases). V dropped 6 bases and J dropped 3 bases, with 11 bases sitting between them. The CDR3 covers 13 residues. Germline V CDR1 and CDR2: KGHSH, LQKENI. CDR3 residues: CASSTDSDTEAFF. DNA of the CDR3: TGTGCCAGCTCCACTGACAGCGACACTGAAGCTTTCTTT.

The chain employs TRBV7-9 and TRBJ1-6; weak D call: TRBD1 (5 bases). There are 16 residues in the CDR3. V shed 3 bases and J shed 10 bases, with 19 bases lying between them. Germline CDR1 is SEHNR and CDR2 is FQNEAQ (reference sequence). In DNA form, the CDR3 reads TGTGCCAGCAGCTTTCGGCAGGGTGGAAAAGTCTCACCCCTCCACTTT. It encodes CASSFRQGGKVSPLHF.

The chain carries TRBV5-1 and TRBJ1-2, with D perhaps matching TRBD1 (5 bases). This CDR3 is built from 14 residues. V was shortened by 4 bases and J by 2 bases, with 12 bases between the two germline ends. The germline V gene encodes CDR1 SGHRS and CDR2 YFSETQ. In DNA, the CDR3 is TGCGCCAGCAGCCCTATGGGGGGAAACTATGGCTACACCTTC. Amino acid sequence: CASSPMGGNYGYTF.

The genes are TRBV5-1 and TRBJ1-2; D is perhaps TRBD1 (6 bases). The CDR3 extends over 15 amino acids. V lost 3 bases and J lost 3, with 15 bases in between. Germline loops: CDR1 SGHRS, CDR2 YFSETQ. CDR3 nucleotides: TGCGCCAGCAGCTCCACGGGGGACATTGACTATGGCTACACCTTC. It specifies CASSSTGDIDYGYTF. The complete variable domain, with remaining parts taken from reference TRBV5-1 and TRBJ1-2, reads KAGVTQTPRYLIKTRGQQVTLSCSPISGHRSVSWYQQTPGQGLQFLFEYFSETQRNKGNFPGRFSGRQFSNSRSEMNVSTLELGDSALYLCASSSTGDIDYGYTFGSGTRLTVV.

The chain has TRBV6-5 and TRBJ1-5; perhaps TRBD1 as D (5 bases). The CDR3 is made up of 14 amino acids. CDR1 is MNHEY and CDR2 is SVGAGI in the germline V gene. The V end lost 6 bases, the J end lost 6 bases, and 15 bases lay between the germline ends. Here the CDR3 reads CASSHLTDTQPQHF. CDR3 nucleotides: TGTGCCAGCAGCCACCTGACAGATACTCAGCCCCAGCATTTT.